Presented here are 8 T cell receptor beta chains from one specimen sequenced in a study of blood T cell repertoires in COVID-19. The data were produced by immunoSEQ multiplex PCR, yet TCRdb's version contains in-frame clones alone and is incomplete. This repertoire shows 150,000 to 200,000 clones, approximately 86% found once; its top ten account for about 6.5%. Input material: peripheral blood. These receptors were taken from a woman older than 75 in a cohort sampled during active or convalescent COVID-19.

This sequence joins TRBV2 and TRBJ1-2, with a tentative D call TRBD1 (6 bases). This CDR3 is 15 amino acids long. Germline CDR1 SNHLY, CDR2 FYNNEI. V gave up 6 bases and J gave up 6 bases, with 20 bases separating them. CDR3 coding DNA: TGTGCCAGCAGGGTCAGGGGCAAGGGGTTTGATGGCTACACCTTC. This sequence encodes CASRVRGKGFDGYTF.

The V gene is TRBV6-2 or TRBV6-3, the J gene TRBJ1-4; tentative D call: TRBD1 (5 bases). The V and J ends lost 1 base and 5 bases respectively, with 8 bases between them. The CDR3 covers 14 residues. The germline V gene has CDR1 MNHEY and CDR2 SVGEGT. The CDR3 coding sequence is TGTGCCAGCAGTTACTTGCGACAGAATGAAAAACTGTTTTTT. Its protein product is CASSYLRQNEKLFF.

This chain joins TRBV7-9 and TRBJ2-4; perhaps TRBD2 as D (5 bases). The CDR3 spans 13 residues. CDR1 is SEHNR and CDR2 is FQNEAQ in the germline V gene (reference sequence). V shed 5 bases and J shed 9 bases, with 14 bases lying between them. CDR3 coding DNA: TGTGCCAGCAGCGTTGGTCTAGCAACCATTCAGTACTTC. This codes for CASSVGLATIQYF.

The CDR3: CAWSVDRGSGNTIYF. The CDR3 bases are TGTGCCTGGAGTGTTGACAGGGGCTCTGGAAACACCATATATTTT. The V and J genes are TRBV30 and TRBJ1-3; 8 nucleotides align to TRBD1. J gave up 0 bases and V 0 bases, and 1 base lay outside the gene matches. The germline gives CDR1 GTSNPN, CDR2 SVGIG (reference sequence). The CDR3 sequence is 15 residues long.

The genes are TRBV27 and TRBJ1-1; D is perhaps TRBD1 (5 bases). Germline V lookup: CDR1 MNHEY, CDR2 SMNVEV (reference sequence). CDR3 length: 13 residues. V lost 5 bases, J lost 0 bases, and 7 bases lay in between. The CDR3 protein is CASSPTVNTEAFF. The CDR3 bases are TGTGCCAGCAGTCCGACAGTGAACACTGAAGCTTTCTTT.

V usage is TRBV6-1 and J usage is TRBJ1-4, with 7 bases that match TRBD1. The CDR3 has 17 residues. V lost 2 bases to trimming and J lost 6 bases; unmatched junction nucleotides: 12. Per the germline V gene, CDR1 is MNHNS and CDR2 is SASEGT. For the CDR3, the DNA is TGTGCCAGCAGTGAACGGGCAGGGGGATTAAAGGATGAAAAACTGTTTTTT. Translated, it gives CASSERAGGLKDEKLFF.

The chain links TRBV11-2 to TRBJ2-1, with 10 nucleotides matching TRBD2. Trimming took 1 base from V and 7 from J; bases not matched to a gene: 10. CDR1 and CDR2 from the germline V gene are SGHAT and FQNNGV. The CDR3 extends over 17 amino acids. CDR3 DNA sequence: TGTGCCAGCAGCTTAGGGCCTAGCGGGAGCCTGGGAAATGAGCAGTTCTTC. Translation gives CASSLGPSGSLGNEQFF.

The chain couples TRBV2 to TRBJ1-1, with D hard to call. V lost 7 bases to trimming and J lost 11 bases, with 14 bases between them. The CDR3 has 11 residues. The V gene's germline CDR1 is SNHLY and CDR2 FYNNEI. The CDR3 bases are TGTGCCAGCAAAATGTTCGGTATTGCTTTCTTT. Amino acids: CASKMFGIAFF.